These T cell receptor beta chains were read from a single sample in a study of identifying expanded T cells in peripheral blood. The repertoire was sequenced with immunoSEQ multiplex PCR; TCRdb's copy has only in-frame clones and lacks some. The profile shows approximately 130,000 clones, more than 75% of them singletons. Sequencing was done on a sample of blood. Receptors were obtained from a person between 18 and 69 years old in good health. Both conserved end residues are part of each CDR3. D genes are given only for firm matches. Size is omitted from some rows. Given values are once, few, many or a class for expanded clones.

clone_size: few
d_call: .
v_call: TRBV2
j_call: TRBJ1-2
cdr3_aa: CASSFDRGFSNYGYTF
cdr3_nt: TGTGCCAGCAGTTTCGACCGCGGTTTTTCTAACTATGGCTACACCTTC

clone_size: .
d_call: TRBD1
v_call: TRBV5-1
j_call: TRBJ2-1
cdr3_aa: CASSSPQGAVEQFF
cdr3_nt: TGCGCCAGCAGCTCGCCACAGGGGGCGGTGGAGCAGTTCTTC

clone_size: .
d_call: .
v_call: TRBV7-8
j_call: TRBJ2-2
cdr3_aa: CASSLVARGNTGELFF
cdr3_nt: TGTGCCAGCAGCTTAGTTGCGCGGGGGAACACCGGGGAGCTGTTTTTT

clone_size: .
d_call: .
v_call: TRBV2
j_call: TRBJ1-5
cdr3_aa: CASSVGGYSNQPQHF
cdr3_nt: TGTGCCAGCAGTGTAGGCGGCTATAGCAATCAGCCCCAGCATTTT

clone_size: .
d_call: .
v_call: TRBV7-8
j_call: TRBJ2-2
cdr3_aa: CASRPRLGNTGELFF
cdr3_nt: TGTGCCAGCAGACCAAGGTTAGGGAACACCGGGGAGCTGTTTTTT

clone_size: .
d_call: TRBD1
v_call: TRBV2
j_call: TRBJ2-5
cdr3_aa: CASSGQGRRETQYF
cdr3_nt: TGTGCCAGCAGTGGACAGGGGAGGAGGGAGACCCAGTACTTC

clone_size: .
d_call: TRBD1
v_call: TRBV11-3
j_call: TRBJ1-1
cdr3_aa: CASSLRTGVLAEAFF
cdr3_nt: TGTGCCAGCAGCTTAAGGACAGGGGTGTTGGCTGAAGCTTTCTTT

clone_size: .
d_call: .
v_call: TRBV7-8
j_call: TRBJ2-3
cdr3_aa: CASSSTGLSTDTQYF
cdr3_nt: TGTGCCAGCAGCTCGACGGGACTCTCCACAGATACGCAGTATTTT

clone_size: .
d_call: .
v_call: TRBV7-8
j_call: TRBJ2-3
cdr3_aa: CASSSQAPGMADTQYF
cdr3_nt: TGTGCCAGCAGCTCTCAGGCCCCCGGCATGGCAGATACGCAGTATTTT

clone_size: few
d_call: TRBD1
v_call: TRBV25-1
j_call: TRBJ1-4
cdr3_aa: CASSEPGQGREKLFF
cdr3_nt: TGTGCCAGCAGTGAGCCGGGACAGGGGCGCGAAAAACTGTTTTTT

clone_size: .
d_call: TRBD2
v_call: TRBV28
j_call: TRBJ2-1
cdr3_aa: CASSSRAGSSYNEQFF
cdr3_nt: TGTGCCAGCAGTTCAAGAGCGGGGAGCTCCTACAATGAGCAGTTCTTC

clone_size: many
d_call: .
v_call: TRBV12-5
j_call: TRBJ1-1
cdr3_aa: CASGFVGTTEAFF
cdr3_nt: TGTGCTAGTGGTTTCGTGGGGACCACTGAAGCTTTCTTT

clone_size: .
d_call: .
v_call: TRBV7-2
j_call: TRBJ1-5
cdr3_aa: CASSLGPGSNQPQHF
cdr3_nt: TGTGCCAGCAGCTTGGGGCCGGGTAGCAATCAGCCCCAGCATTTT

clone_size: .
d_call: TRBD1
v_call: TRBV19
j_call: TRBJ2-7
cdr3_aa: CASSPGQGVHEQYF
cdr3_nt: TGTGCCAGTAGCCCGGGACAGGGGGTCCACGAGCAGTACTTC

clone_size: .
d_call: TRBD1
v_call: TRBV7-2
j_call: TRBJ1-3
cdr3_aa: CASSPQGPGNTIYF
cdr3_nt: TGTGCCAGCAGCCCACAGGGGCCAGGAAACACCATATATTTT

clone_size: .
d_call: .
v_call: TRBV9
j_call: TRBJ1-3
cdr3_aa: CASSVDVVGTGATIYF
cdr3_nt: TGTGCCAGCAGCGTAGATGTGGTAGGAACCGGGGCCACCATATATTTT

clone_size: .
d_call: .
v_call: TRBV5-1
j_call: TRBJ1-1
cdr3_aa: CASSLGPGIEAFF
cdr3_nt: TGCGCCAGCAGCTTGGGGCCTGGTATTGAAGCTTTCTTT

clone_size: once
d_call: .
v_call: TRBV5-5
j_call: TRBJ1-2
cdr3_aa: CASSLELAPRGGYTF
cdr3_nt: TGTGCCAGCAGCTTGGAACTGGCCCCTAGGGGCGGCTACACCTTC

clone_size: .
d_call: .
v_call: TRBV6-1
j_call: TRBJ1-2
cdr3_aa: CASSELADLYGYTF
cdr3_nt: TGTGCCAGCAGTGAATTGGCGGACCTATATGGCTACACCTTC

clone_size: once
d_call: TRBD1
v_call: TRBV19
j_call: TRBJ1-2
cdr3_aa: CASSSSSTGGGYTF
cdr3_nt: TGTGCCAGTAGTTCTTCATCGACAGGGGGAGGCTACACCTTC

clone_size: .
d_call: .
v_call: TRBV6-5
j_call: TRBJ1-3
cdr3_aa: CASSREGGAGNTIYF
cdr3_nt: TGTGCCAGCAGTCGCGAAGGGGGAGCTGGAAACACCATATATTTT

clone_size: .
d_call: TRBD1
v_call: TRBV19
j_call: TRBJ1-2
cdr3_aa: CASSLGDRANYGYTF
cdr3_nt: TGTGCCAGTAGTCTCGGCGACAGGGCCAACTATGGCTACACCTTC

clone_size: .
d_call: .
v_call: TRBV4-1
j_call: TRBJ2-7
cdr3_aa: CASSQDQTGANEQYF
cdr3_nt: TGCGCCAGCAGCCAAGATCAGACAGGAGCGAACGAGCAGTACTTC

clone_size: .
d_call: .
v_call: TRBV7-3
j_call: TRBJ2-5
cdr3_aa: CASSSGGTETQYF
cdr3_nt: TGTGCCAGCAGCTCTGGAGGTACGGAGACCCAGTACTTC

clone_size: .
d_call: .
v_call: TRBV7-9
j_call: TRBJ1-5
cdr3_aa: CASSLFFGAQHF
cdr3_nt: TGTGCCAGCAGCTTGTTCTTTGGGGCCCAGCATTTT

clone_size: .
d_call: TRBD1
v_call: TRBV5-4
j_call: TRBJ1-1
cdr3_aa: CASSLLDRDTEAFF
cdr3_nt: TGTGCCAGCAGCTTACTAGACAGGGACACTGAAGCTTTCTTT

clone_size: .
d_call: .
v_call: TRBV27
j_call: TRBJ1-6
cdr3_aa: CASSATDRYNSPLHF
cdr3_nt: TGTGCCAGCAGTGCCACAGATAGATATAATTCACCCCTCCACTTT

clone_size: .
d_call: .
v_call: TRBV30
j_call: TRBJ2-7
cdr3_aa: CAWERGTYEQYF
cdr3_nt: TGTGCCTGGGAGAGGGGGACCTACGAGCAGTACTTC

clone_size: once
d_call: .
v_call: TRBV10-3
j_call: TRBJ1-2
cdr3_aa: CAISPDRKPNYGYTF
cdr3_nt: TGTGCCATCAGTCCCGACCGAAAACCGAACTATGGCTACACCTTC

clone_size: .
d_call: .
v_call: TRBV30
j_call: TRBJ2-3
cdr3_aa: CAWSVHLGTGTDTQYF
cdr3_nt: TGTGCCTGGAGTGTACACCTGGGGACCGGCACAGATACGCAGTATTTT

clone_size: once
d_call: TRBD2
v_call: TRBV4-3
j_call: TRBJ2-3
cdr3_aa: CASSPFSGNSDTQYF
cdr3_nt: TGCGCCAGCAGCCCCTTTAGCGGGAACTCGGATACGCAGTATTTT

clone_size: once
d_call: TRBD1
v_call: TRBV2
j_call: TRBJ1-1
cdr3_aa: CASSPDRSTEAFF
cdr3_nt: TGTGCCAGCAGCCCGGACAGGAGCACTGAAGCTTTCTTT

clone_size: once
d_call: .
v_call: TRBV4-1
j_call: TRBJ2-7
cdr3_aa: CASSQDTTVGSYEQYF
cdr3_nt: TGCGCCAGCAGCCAAGATACGACAGTGGGGTCCTACGAGCAGTACTTC

clone_size: .
d_call: .
v_call: TRBV5-1
j_call: TRBJ2-2
cdr3_aa: CASSLEGTFGTGELFF
cdr3_nt: TGCGCCAGCAGCTTGGAGGGGACGTTTGGGACCGGGGAGCTGTTTTTT

clone_size: .
d_call: TRBD1
v_call: TRBV4-3
j_call: TRBJ2-3
cdr3_aa: CASSQYTGVPDTQYF
cdr3_nt: TGCGCCAGCAGCCAATATACAGGGGTCCCAGATACGCAGTATTTT

clone_size: .
d_call: .
v_call: TRBV5-1
j_call: TRBJ1-1
cdr3_aa: CASSFDLRGNTEAFF
cdr3_nt: TGCGCCAGCAGCTTCGACTTAAGGGGTAACACTGAAGCTTTCTTT

clone_size: .
d_call: .
v_call: TRBV2
j_call: TRBJ2-7
cdr3_aa: CASSERRVYEQYF
cdr3_nt: TGTGCCAGCAGTGAGAGAAGGGTCTACGAGCAGTACTTC

clone_size: .
d_call: TRBD2
v_call: TRBV6-5
j_call: TRBJ2-5
cdr3_aa: CASSPEAGGLETQYF
cdr3_nt: TGTGCCAGCAGTCCCGAAGCGGGGGGTCTGGAGACCCAGTACTTC

clone_size: .
d_call: TRBD1
v_call: TRBV7-9
j_call: TRBJ2-7
cdr3_aa: CASSPRDRDLRGGYEQYF
cdr3_nt: TGTGCCAGCAGCCCCCGGGACAGGGATCTTCGGGGTGGGTACGAGCAGTACTTC

clone_size: once
d_call: TRBD1
v_call: TRBV19
j_call: TRBJ2-7
cdr3_aa: CASRDTGGKSYEQYF
cdr3_nt: TGTGCCAGTAGGGACACAGGGGGCAAGTCCTACGAGCAGTACTTC

clone_size: .
d_call: TRBD1
v_call: TRBV7-9
j_call: TRBJ2-7
cdr3_aa: CASSLGQGADEQYF
cdr3_nt: TGTGCCAGCAGCCTGGGACAGGGGGCGGACGAGCAGTACTTC

clone_size: .
d_call: TRBD1
v_call: TRBV7-9
j_call: TRBJ2-7
cdr3_aa: CASSSPLLRDREDEQYF
cdr3_nt: TGTGCCAGCAGCTCTCCACTACTCCGGGACAGAGAGGACGAGCAGTACTTC

clone_size: .
d_call: .
v_call: TRBV7-9
j_call: TRBJ2-7
cdr3_aa: CASSFTRGQDYEQYF
cdr3_nt: TGTGCCAGCAGCTTCACCCGGGGTCAGGATTACGAGCAGTACTTC

clone_size: .
d_call: TRBD1
v_call: TRBV6-5
j_call: TRBJ1-5
cdr3_aa: CASSAGTVGNQPQHF
cdr3_nt: TGTGCCAGCAGTGCCGGGACAGTTGGCAATCAGCCCCAGCATTTT

clone_size: .
d_call: TRBD1
v_call: TRBV5-6
j_call: TRBJ1-5
cdr3_aa: CASSLRRGLAYQPQHF
cdr3_nt: TGTGCCAGCAGCTTGAGGAGGGGGCTAGCCTATCAGCCCCAGCATTTT

clone_size: few
d_call: .
v_call: TRBV25-1
j_call: TRBJ1-1
cdr3_aa: CASSELQGAFTEAFF
cdr3_nt: TGTGCCAGCAGTGAATTACAGGGTGCCTTCACTGAAGCTTTCTTT

clone_size: .
d_call: .
v_call: TRBV2
j_call: TRBJ2-7
cdr3_aa: CASRDPGTQDEQYF
cdr3_nt: TGTGCCAGCAGGGACCCCGGGACCCAGGACGAGCAGTACTTC

clone_size: .
d_call: .
v_call: TRBV6-9
j_call: TRBJ1-5
cdr3_aa: CASCGVSYQPQHF
cdr3_nt: TGTGCCAGTTGTGGTGTCTCCTATCAGCCCCAGCATTTT

clone_size: .
d_call: .
v_call: TRBV2
j_call: TRBJ1-1
cdr3_aa: CASKEGRGTEAFF
cdr3_nt: TGTGCCAGCAAGGAGGGGAGAGGCACTGAAGCTTTCTTT

clone_size: few
d_call: .
v_call: TRBV11-3
j_call: TRBJ2-2
cdr3_aa: CATHPEVTGELFF
cdr3_nt: TGTGCCACCCACCCTGAGGTCACCGGGGAGCTGTTTTTT

clone_size: .
d_call: TRBD1
v_call: TRBV7-2
j_call: TRBJ1-5
cdr3_aa: CASSFGTGGQPQHF
cdr3_nt: TGTGCCAGCAGCTTTGGGACAGGGGGTCAGCCCCAGCATTTT

clone_size: .
d_call: .
v_call: TRBV18
j_call: TRBJ1-2
cdr3_aa: CASSPTENHYGYTF
cdr3_nt: TGTGCCAGCTCACCGACGGAAAACCACTATGGCTACACCTTC